This T cell receptor (beta chain) was recovered during a study of beta chain features in type 1 diabetes. Study as a whole: Cell yields, age and gender were similar between patients and healthy donors. Across every sample, roughly 100 million sorted cells were examined in total. Regarding the study as a whole: In every one of the four CD4+ subsets, TCRB CDR3s were moderately but significantly shorter in Type 1 diabetes patients.

V was trimmed by 0 bases and J by 3 bases, leaving 12 bases between them. The CDR3 is 16 amino acids. Per germline, CDR1 LGHNA and CDR2 YNFKEQ. Blood was drawn once from each donor into heparinised tubes. The draws averaged about 120 mL. Sorting produced populations that all topped 95% purity. What was sequenced were expressed TCRB transcripts, since all of the isolated RNA had been reverse transcribed. The protocol was immunoSEQ multiplex PCR, while the TCRdb copy is restricted to in-frame clones and leaves out a portion. The sample lists around 690,000 clones; roughly an eighth were seen once. The sample holds a few counts of this clone. Its antigen is unknown.

The sequenced sample was naive CD4+ T cells from blood. The TCR originated in a man aged 30 to 39 with type 1 diabetes. V gene TRBV4-2 combines with J gene TRBJ1-5; D is undetermined. Here the CDR3 DNA reads TGTGCCAGCAGCCAAGATTTCAGCGGAAACAATCAGCCCCAGCATTTT. Protein product: CASSQDFSGNNQPQHF.